Reported below is one T cell receptor (beta chain). Its recognized antigen is unknown. No base qualities exist here, and no much larger clone lies one base off it. Receptor amplification or capture employed the immunoSEQ multiplex PCR assay. The source is immuneACCESS, and TCRdb retained only in-frame sequences with V and J called. Part of the clones is not carried over; for the studies checked, unresolved V genes explain less than half of this, and the remainder is unexplained. The sample table contains roughly 180,000 clones; only one count was recorded for roughly 92% of them. The ten biggest clones cover 1.3% of the sample. This entry comes from a study of control samples from healthy donors and cancer patients (dated by TCRdb to the early 2020s). The germline V gene specifies LGHNT as CDR1 and FRNRAP as CDR2. The CDR3 measures 13 amino acids from cysteine to phenylalanine. The retained sequence is limited to the CDR3, 39 bases, with the frame set at the first base. V drops 3 bases and J drops 12 bases, leaving 15 bases in between.

The sequencing sample was made of blood. The sequence joins TRBV12-5 to TRBJ2-1; confidence is insufficient to name the D gene. The TCR was taken from a woman under 30 in good health. The CDR3 has the sequence CASGFEPGQRQFF. The nucleotide sequence reads as follows: TGTGCTAGTGGTTTTGAACCGGGCCAGAGGCAGTTCTTC.